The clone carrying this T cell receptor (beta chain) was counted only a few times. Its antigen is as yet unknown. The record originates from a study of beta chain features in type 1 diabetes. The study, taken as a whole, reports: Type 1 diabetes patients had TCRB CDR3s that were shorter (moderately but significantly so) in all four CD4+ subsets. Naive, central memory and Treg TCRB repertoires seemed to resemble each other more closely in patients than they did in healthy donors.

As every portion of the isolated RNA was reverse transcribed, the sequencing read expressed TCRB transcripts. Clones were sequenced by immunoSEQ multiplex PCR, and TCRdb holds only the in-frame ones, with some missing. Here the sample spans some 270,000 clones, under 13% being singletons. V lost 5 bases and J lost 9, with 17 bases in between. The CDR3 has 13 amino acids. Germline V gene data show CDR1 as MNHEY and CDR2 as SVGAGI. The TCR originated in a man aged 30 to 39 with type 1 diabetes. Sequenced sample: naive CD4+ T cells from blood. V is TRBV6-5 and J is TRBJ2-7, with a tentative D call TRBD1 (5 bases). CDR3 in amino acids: CASSPQDIFGQYF. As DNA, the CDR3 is TGTGCCAGCAGTCCACAGGACATTTTTGGGCAGTACTTC.